This T cell receptor beta chain originates from a study of cytomegalovirus exposure and HLA in healthy donors. Study in general: Across around 400 genotyped donors, around 82% landed in the Caucasian-associated ancestry cluster.

Study conclusions and caveats: Across all donors, roughly uniform sequencing depth was an assumption of the presence/absence analyses. Common viral pathogens were later found to be apparently linked to several of the most significant clusters.

Both 60 Vbeta primers and 13 Jbeta primers went into the PCR. Produced via immunoSEQ multiplex PCR; TCRdb's table is partial and in-frame only. The sample records 100,000 to 150,000 clones, under 80% being singletons. The V and J ends lost 10 bases and 6 bases, in that order; junction bases with no gene match: 21. CDR3 length equals 17 residues. Per the germline V gene, CDR1 is LNHDA and CDR2 is SQIVND (reference sequence). At sampling all donors were nominally healthy, likely with unrecorded immune exposures. On this clone itself: Its matching antigen is unknown.

The sequencing sample was made of PBMCs. This receptor was obtained from a man aged 40-55 years in good health and CMV-seropositive. This sequence joins TRBV19 and TRBJ1-5; TRBD1 matches 7 bases. The CDR3 bases are TGTGCCACCGGCGGTGGACAGGCTTTCTCCAGGGTTCAGCCCCAGCATTTT. It encodes CATGGGQAFSRVQPQHF.